The entry below describes one TCR beta chain. In the original workflow: Cell counts per sample came from amplifying reference gene primers. Profiling relied on immunoSEQ multiplex PCR, and the TCRdb table lists in-frame clones only, not all of them. The D gene and trimming were derived from the DNA, and the V and J assignments and clone size from that table. The repertoire holds 65,000 to 90,000 clones, 88% seen once, with roughly 5% in the top ten. Germline V gene data show CDR1 as SGHRS and CDR2 as YFSETQ. V lost 0 bases to trimming and J lost 1 base; unmatched junction nucleotides: 2. The CDR3 is 17 amino acids. The data were taken from a study of blood T cell repertoires in COVID-19. In the study overall: Spain, Italy and the United States supplied samples that represented acute and convalescent COVID-19. PBMCs, B-cell-depleted T cells, or T cells were the source of the cDNA or gDNA that made up the material.

This chain connects TRBV5-1 to TRBJ2-3, with TRBD2 matching over 13 bases. Sequenced sample: peripheral blood. This sequence was found in a human donor in a cohort sampled during active COVID-19. CDR3 in DNA: TGCGCCAGCAGCTTGGGACTAGCGGGGGGCGGCACAGATACGCAGTATTTT. Its protein product is CASSLGLAGGGTDTQYF.